This TCR beta chain was obtained from a study of blood T cells in healthy people across ages. Study outcomes and limitations: Strong correlation was found linking TCR beta diversity to naive T cell percentage. PBMCs left unsorted prevented a conclusive naive versus antigen-experienced comparison.

Per the germline V gene, CDR1 is SNHLY and CDR2 is FYNNEI. V was cut by 0 bases and J by 14 bases, with 11 bases left in between. The CDR3 runs to 12 residues. A second PCR of 7 to 11 cycles used a sample-barcoded 5' primer and a J-beta primer mix. Each CDR3 protein is one row after TCRdb ran MiXCR on the 5' RACE reads. The sample carries roughly 1.5 million distinct CDR3 sequences, 35% to 45% recorded once. The people who gave samples were healthy Caucasians from Russia, aged about 6 to 100. Only a few counts were recorded for this clonotype. What it recognizes is unknown. Material: blood. The source is a woman younger than 30 in good health. The chain links TRBV2 to TRBJ2-1; no firm D call. The CDR3 DNA follows: TGTGCCAGCAGTGAAGCTTTAGGTCGAGAGTTCTTC. This gives the protein CASSEALGREFF.